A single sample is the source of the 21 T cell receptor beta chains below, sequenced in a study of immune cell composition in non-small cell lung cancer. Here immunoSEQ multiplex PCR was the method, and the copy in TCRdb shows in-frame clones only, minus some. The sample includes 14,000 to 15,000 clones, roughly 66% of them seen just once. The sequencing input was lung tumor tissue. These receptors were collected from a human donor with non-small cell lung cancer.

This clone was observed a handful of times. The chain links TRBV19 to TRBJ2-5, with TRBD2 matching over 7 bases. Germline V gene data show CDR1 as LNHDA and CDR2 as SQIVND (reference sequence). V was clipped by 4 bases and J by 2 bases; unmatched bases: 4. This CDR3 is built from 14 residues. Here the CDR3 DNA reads TGTGCCAGTAGTAGTGGGACTACACAAGAGACCCAGTACTTC. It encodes CASSSGTTQETQYF.

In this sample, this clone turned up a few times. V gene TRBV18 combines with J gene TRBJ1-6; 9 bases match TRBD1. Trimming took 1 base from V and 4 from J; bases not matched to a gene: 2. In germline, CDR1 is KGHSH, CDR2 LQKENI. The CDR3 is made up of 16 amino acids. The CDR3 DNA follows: TGTGCCAGCTCACCACGCGGGACAGGGTATAATTCACCCCTCCACTTT. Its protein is CASSPRGTGYNSPLHF.

The CDR3 protein is CASSPTGNYGYTF. The CDR3 DNA reads as TGTGCCAGCAGTCCTACAGGGAACTATGGCTACACCTTC. The rearrangement uses TRBV7-6 and TRBJ1-2; D possibly corresponds to TRBD1 (6 bases). Trimming took 6 bases from V and 2 from J, leaving 10 bases between them. CDR1 and CDR2 (germline): SGHVS, FNYEAQ. The CDR3 length is 13 residues.

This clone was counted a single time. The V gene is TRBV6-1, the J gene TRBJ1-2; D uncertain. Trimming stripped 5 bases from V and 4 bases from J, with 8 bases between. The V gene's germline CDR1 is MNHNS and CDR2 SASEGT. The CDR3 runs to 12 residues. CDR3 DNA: TGTGCCAGCAGTTATTCCTCCTATGGCTACACCTTC. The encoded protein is CASSYSSYGYTF.

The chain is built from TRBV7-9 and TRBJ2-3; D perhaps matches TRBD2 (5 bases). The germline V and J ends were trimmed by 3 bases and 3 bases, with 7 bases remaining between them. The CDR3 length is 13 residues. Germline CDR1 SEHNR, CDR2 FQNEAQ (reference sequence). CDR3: CASSLDSTDTQYF. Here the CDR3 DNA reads TGTGCCAGCAGCTTGGACTCGACAGATACGCAGTATTTT.

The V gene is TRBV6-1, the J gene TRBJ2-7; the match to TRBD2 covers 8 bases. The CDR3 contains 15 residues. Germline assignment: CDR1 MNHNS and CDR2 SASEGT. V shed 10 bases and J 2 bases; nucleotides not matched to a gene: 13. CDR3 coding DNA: TGTGCCATCAAACGCGAAAATAGCGGGGCCTACGAGCAGTACTTC. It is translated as CAIKRENSGAYEQYF.

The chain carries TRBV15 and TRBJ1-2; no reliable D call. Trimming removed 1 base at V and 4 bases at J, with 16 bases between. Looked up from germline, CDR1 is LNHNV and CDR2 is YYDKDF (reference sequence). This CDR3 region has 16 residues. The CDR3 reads CATSRGERSSGYGYTF. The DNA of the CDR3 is TGTGCCACCAGCAGAGGAGAGAGGTCCTCCGGCTATGGCTACACCTTC.

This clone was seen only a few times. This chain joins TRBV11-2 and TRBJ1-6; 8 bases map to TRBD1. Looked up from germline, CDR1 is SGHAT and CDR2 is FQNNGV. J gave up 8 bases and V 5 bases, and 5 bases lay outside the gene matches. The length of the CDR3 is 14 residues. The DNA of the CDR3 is TGTGCCAGCAGCATACGGACAGGGTATTCACCCCTCCACTTT. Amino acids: CASSIRTGYSPLHF.

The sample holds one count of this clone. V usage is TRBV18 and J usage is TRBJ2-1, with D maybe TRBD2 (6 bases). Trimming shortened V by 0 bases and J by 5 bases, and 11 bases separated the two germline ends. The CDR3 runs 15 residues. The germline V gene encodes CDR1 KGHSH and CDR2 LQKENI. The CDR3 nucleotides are TGTGCCAGCTCACCACCGGGGGACTCAAACAATGAGCAGTTCTTC. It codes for CASSPPGDSNNEQFF. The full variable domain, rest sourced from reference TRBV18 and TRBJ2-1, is NAGVMQNPRHLVRRRGQEARLRCSPMKGHSHVYWYRQLPEEGLKFMVYLQKENIIDESGMPKERFSAEFPKEGPSILRIQQVVRGDSAAYFCASSPPGDSNNEQFFGPGTRLTVL.

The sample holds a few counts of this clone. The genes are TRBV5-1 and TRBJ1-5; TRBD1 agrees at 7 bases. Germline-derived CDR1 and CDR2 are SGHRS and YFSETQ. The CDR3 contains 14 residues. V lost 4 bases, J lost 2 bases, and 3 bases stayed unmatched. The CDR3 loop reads CASSPTGGNQPQHF. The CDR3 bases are TGCGCCAGCAGCCCTACAGGGGGCAATCAGCCCCAGCATTTT.

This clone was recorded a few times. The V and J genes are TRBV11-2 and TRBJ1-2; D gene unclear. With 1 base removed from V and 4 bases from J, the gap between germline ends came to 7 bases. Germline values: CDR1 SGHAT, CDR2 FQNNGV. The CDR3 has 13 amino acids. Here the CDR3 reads CASSLGRSYGYTF. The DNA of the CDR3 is TGTGCCAGCAGCTTAGGCAGAAGCTATGGCTACACCTTC. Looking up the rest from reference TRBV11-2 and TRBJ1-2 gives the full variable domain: EAGVAQSPRYKIIEKRQSVAFWCNPISGHATLYWYQQILGQGPKLLIQFQNNGVVDDSQLPKDRFSAERLKGVDSTLKIQPAKLEDSAVYLCASSLGRSYGYTFGSGTRLTVV.

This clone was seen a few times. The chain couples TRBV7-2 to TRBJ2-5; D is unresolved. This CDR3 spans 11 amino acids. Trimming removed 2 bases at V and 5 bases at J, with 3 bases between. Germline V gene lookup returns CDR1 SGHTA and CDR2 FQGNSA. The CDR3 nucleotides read TGTGCCAGCAGCTTATCGGAGACCCAGTACTTC. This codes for CASSLSETQYF.

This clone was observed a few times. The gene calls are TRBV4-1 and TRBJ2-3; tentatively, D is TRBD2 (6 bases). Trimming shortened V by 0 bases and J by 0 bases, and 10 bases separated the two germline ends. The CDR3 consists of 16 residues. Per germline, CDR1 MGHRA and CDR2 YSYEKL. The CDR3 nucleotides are TGCGCCAGCAGCCAAGAACGAGGAGGGAGCACAGATACGCAGTATTTT. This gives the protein CASSQERGGSTDTQYF.

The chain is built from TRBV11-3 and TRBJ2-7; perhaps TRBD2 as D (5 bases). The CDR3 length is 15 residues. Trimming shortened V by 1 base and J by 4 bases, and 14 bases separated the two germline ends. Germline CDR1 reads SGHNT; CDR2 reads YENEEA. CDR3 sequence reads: CASSLASGSGYEQYF. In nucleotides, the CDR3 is TGTGCCAGCAGCTTAGCGTCGGGGTCGGGGTACGAGCAGTACTTC.

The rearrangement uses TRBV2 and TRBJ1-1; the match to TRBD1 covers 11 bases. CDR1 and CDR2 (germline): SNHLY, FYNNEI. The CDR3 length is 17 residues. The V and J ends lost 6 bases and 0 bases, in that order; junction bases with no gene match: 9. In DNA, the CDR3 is TGTGCCAGCAGGCCCGCCGGGACAGGGGGGATGAACACTGAAGCTTTCTTT. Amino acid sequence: CASRPAGTGGMNTEAFF. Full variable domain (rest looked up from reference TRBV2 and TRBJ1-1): EPEVTQTPSHQVTQMGQEVILRCVPISNHLYFYWYRQILGQKVEFLVSFYNNEISEKSEIFDDQFSVERPDGSNFTLKIRSTKLEDSAMYFCASRPAGTGGMNTEAFFGQGTRLTVV.

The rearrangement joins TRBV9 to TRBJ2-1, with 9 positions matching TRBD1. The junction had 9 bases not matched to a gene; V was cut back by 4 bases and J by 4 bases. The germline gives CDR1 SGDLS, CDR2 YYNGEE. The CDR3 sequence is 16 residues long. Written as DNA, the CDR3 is TGTGCCAGCAGCTCGGGACAGGGCTTTAGTTACAATGAGCAGTTCTTC. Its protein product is CASSSGQGFSYNEQFF.

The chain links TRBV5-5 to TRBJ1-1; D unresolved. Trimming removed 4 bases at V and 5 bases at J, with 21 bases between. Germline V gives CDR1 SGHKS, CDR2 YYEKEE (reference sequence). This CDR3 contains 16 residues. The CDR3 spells CASSGTLGPRGTEAFF. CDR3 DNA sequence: TGTGCCAGCAGCGGAACCCTAGGACCCAGAGGGACTGAAGCTTTCTTT.

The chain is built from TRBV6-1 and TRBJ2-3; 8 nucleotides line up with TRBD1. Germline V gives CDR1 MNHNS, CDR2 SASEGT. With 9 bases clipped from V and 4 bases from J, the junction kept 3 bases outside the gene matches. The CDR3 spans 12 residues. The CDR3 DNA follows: TGTGCCAGTGGACAGGGCCCAGATACGCAGTATTTT. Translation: CASGQGPDTQYF.

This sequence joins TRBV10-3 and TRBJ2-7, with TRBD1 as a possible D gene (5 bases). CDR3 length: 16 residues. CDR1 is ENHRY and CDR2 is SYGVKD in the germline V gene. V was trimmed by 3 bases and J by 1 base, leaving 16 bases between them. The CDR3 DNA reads TGTGCCATCAGTGATCTACAGGCCCCATCGTCCTACGAGCAGTACTTC. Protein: CAISDLQAPSSYEQYF.

The CDR3 is CASSLEGQGYQPQHF. CDR3 sequence (DNA): TGTGCCAGCAGCTTGGAGGGACAGGGATATCAGCCCCAGCATTTT. The chain is built from TRBV5-6 and TRBJ1-5, with 9 bases fitting TRBD1. Unmatched junction bases numbered 3, after V lost 0 bases and J lost 5 bases. CDR1 and CDR2 from the germline V gene are SGHDT and YYEEEE. This CDR3 is built from 15 residues.

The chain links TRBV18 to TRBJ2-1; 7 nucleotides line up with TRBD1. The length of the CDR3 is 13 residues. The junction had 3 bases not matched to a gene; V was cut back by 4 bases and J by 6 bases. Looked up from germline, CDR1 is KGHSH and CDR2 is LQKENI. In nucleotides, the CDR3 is TGTGCCAGCTCACTGACAGGGCTCAATGAGCAGTTCTTC. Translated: CASSLTGLNEQFF.